A selection of T cell receptor beta chains follows, all from one sample in a study of CD8 T cells in ankylosing spondylitis. TCRdb reprocessed the 5' RACE reads with MiXCR, giving one entry per CDR3 protein. The data contain fewer than 500,000 distinct CDR3 sequences, around 24% of them singletons. Sequenced material: blood, either unsorted or a sorted T cell fraction (not recorded which). The source of these receptors is a male donor with ankylosing spondylitis. The CDR3 runs from the conserved cysteine through the conserved F or W. D genes are given only for firm matches. Only part of the rows carry a size: once, few, many, or a class if the clone is expanded.

>TRBJ2-1|16|TRBV5-1|many|TRBD2
TGCGCCAGCAGCGTTCTAGCGGGAGGGTCCTACAATGAGCAGTTCTTC
CASSVLAGGSYNEQFF
>TRBJ2-3|15|TRBV7-2|NA|NA
TGTGCCAGCAGCTTAGGAGGGAGCTTCACAGATACGCAGTATTTT
CASSLGGSFTDTQYF
>TRBJ2-5|13|TRBV27|NA|NA
TGTGCCAGCAGTTTATCTGGGTGGGAGACCCAGTACTTC
CASSLSGWETQYF
>TRBJ2-7|15|TRBV5-1|NA|TRBD1
TGCGCCAGCAGGTCCGGGACAGGAGGTCCCTACGAGCAGTACTTC
CASRSGTGGPYEQYF
>TRBJ1-2|17|TRBV7-2|NA|NA
TGTGCCAGCAGCTTAGCGCCGGGACTGGGCTCTAACTATGGCTACACCTTC
CASSLAPGLGSNYGYTF
>TRBJ1-1|15|TRBV28|few|TRBD1
TGTGCCAGCAGTTCAGGGGGGGCTATGAACACTGAAGCTTTCTTT
CASSSGGAMNTEAFF
>TRBJ2-3|12|TRBV9|few|NA
TGTGCCAGCAGCGAGGGGGGAGATACGCAGTATTTT
CASSEGGDTQYF
>TRBJ2-3|13|TRBV19|NA|NA
TGTGCCAGTAGTCCCCTGTGGACAGATACGCAGTATTTT
CASSPLWTDTQYF
>TRBJ1-6|14|TRBV6-1|NA|TRBD1
TGTGCCAGCGGCTGGACAGGGAACGGATCACCCCTCCACTTT
CASGWTGNGSPLHF
>TRBJ2-1|16|TRBV9|NA|NA
TGTGCCAGCAGCGTAGTAGACCAGCCTGTCTACAATGAGCAGTTCTTC
CASSVVDQPVYNEQFF
>TRBJ2-7|15|TRBV7-9|NA|NA
TGTGCCAGCAGCTTGTCCTCACCGGGCCCTACATCGGAGTACTTC
CASSLSSPGPTSEYF
>TRBJ1-1|14|TRBV6-1|few|NA
TGTGCCAGCTGCGTAGGGTCTGGGGAAACTGAAGCTTTCTTT
CASCVGSGETEAFF
>TRBJ2-5|14|TRBV15|NA|TRBD1
TGTGCCACCAGCAGGGACAGGGCTCAAGAGACCCAGTACTTC
CATSRDRAQETQYF
>TRBJ2-3|19|TRBV20-1|few|TRBD2
TGCAGTGCTAGAGAATACCGCCTTACTAGCGGGCCCAGCACAGATACGCAGTATTTT
CSAREYRLTSGPSTDTQYF
>TRBJ2-7|14|TRBV5-6|NA|TRBD1
TGTGCCAGCAGCTTTACGCGGACAGGGTTCGAGCAGTACTTC
CASSFTRTGFEQYF
>TRBJ2-3|13|TRBV6-4|NA|NA
TGTGCCAGCAGCTTTTCGGCGACAGATACGCAGTATTTT
CASSFSATDTQYF
>TRBJ2-5|14|TRBV12-3/TRBV12-4|NA|NA
TGTGCCAGCAGAAGCTATGGGGGGCAGGAGACCCAGTACTTC
CASRSYGGQETQYF
>TRBJ2-5|20|TRBV4-3|NA|TRBD2
TGCGCCAGCAGCCAAGGTTATACTAGCGGGAGTTTATCCCACGAGGAGACCCAGTACTTC
CASSQGYTSGSLSHEETQYF